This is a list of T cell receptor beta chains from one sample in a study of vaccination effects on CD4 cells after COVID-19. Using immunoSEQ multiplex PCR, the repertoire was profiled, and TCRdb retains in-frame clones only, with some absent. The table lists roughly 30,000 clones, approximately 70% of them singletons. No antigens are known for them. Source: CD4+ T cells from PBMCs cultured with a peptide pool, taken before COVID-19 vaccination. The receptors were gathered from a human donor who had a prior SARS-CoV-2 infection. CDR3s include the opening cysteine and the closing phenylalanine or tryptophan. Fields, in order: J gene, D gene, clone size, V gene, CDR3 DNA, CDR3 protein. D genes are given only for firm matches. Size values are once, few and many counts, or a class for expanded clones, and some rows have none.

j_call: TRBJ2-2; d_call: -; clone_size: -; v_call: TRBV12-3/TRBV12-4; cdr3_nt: TGTGCCAGCAGTTTACGTGGAAACGGGGAGCTGTTTTTT; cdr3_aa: CASSLRGNGELFF
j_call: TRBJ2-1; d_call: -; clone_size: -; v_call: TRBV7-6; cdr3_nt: TGTGCCAGCAGCGCCTCAAGTGGTTTTGCGGGGAATGAGCAGTTCTTC; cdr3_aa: CASSASSGFAGNEQFF
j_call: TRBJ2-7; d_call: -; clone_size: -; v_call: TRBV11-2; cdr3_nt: TGTGCCAGCAGCTCGCTACAGGACTTTATCGAGCAGTACTTC; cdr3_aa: CASSSLQDFIEQYF
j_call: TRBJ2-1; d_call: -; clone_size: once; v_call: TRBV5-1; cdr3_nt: TGCGCCAGCAGCTTGAGGGCCGGACCCTACAATGAGCAGTTCTTC; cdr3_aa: CASSLRAGPYNEQFF
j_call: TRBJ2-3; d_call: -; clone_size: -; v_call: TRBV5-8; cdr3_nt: TGTGCCAGCAGCTTGTGGACAGACCTCCCATCAAATACGCAGTATTTT; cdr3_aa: CASSLWTDLPSNTQYF
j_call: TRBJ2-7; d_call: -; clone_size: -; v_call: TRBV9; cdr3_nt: TGTGCCAGCAGCCGGGACCACTCCTACGAGCAGTACTTC; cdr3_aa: CASSRDHSYEQYF
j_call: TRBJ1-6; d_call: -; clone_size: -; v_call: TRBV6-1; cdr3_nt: TGTGCCAGCAGTGATTCACAGCGATCACCCCTCCACTTT; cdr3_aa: CASSDSQRSPLHF
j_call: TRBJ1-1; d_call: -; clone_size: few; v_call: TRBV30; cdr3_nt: TGTGCCTGGAGTCAAGGGTTGAACACTGAAGCTTTCTTT; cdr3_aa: CAWSQGLNTEAFF
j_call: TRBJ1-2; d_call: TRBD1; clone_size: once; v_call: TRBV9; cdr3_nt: TGTGCCAGCAGCGCCCCCTCCGGGACAGGGTCCGTCCATGGCTACACCTTC; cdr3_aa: CASSAPSGTGSVHGYTF
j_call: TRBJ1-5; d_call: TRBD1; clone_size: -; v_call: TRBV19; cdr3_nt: TGTGCCAGTAGTGGCCTTCGGACAGGGGTTGGTCAGCCCCAGCATTTT; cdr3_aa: CASSGLRTGVGQPQHF
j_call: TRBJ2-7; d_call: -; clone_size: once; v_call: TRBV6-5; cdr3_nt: TGTGCCAGCCGCATGGCGATCGGCCCCACCTACGAGCAGTACTTC; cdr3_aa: CASRMAIGPTYEQYF
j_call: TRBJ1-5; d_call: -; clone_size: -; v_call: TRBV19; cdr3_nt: TGTGCCAGTAGTCCACAGGGCCCGCCCCAGCATTTT; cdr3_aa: CASSPQGPPQHF
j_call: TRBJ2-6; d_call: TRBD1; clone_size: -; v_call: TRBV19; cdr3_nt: TGTGCCAGTAGCAACCCTAGGGGGCTTTTTGGGGCCAACGTCCTGACTTTC; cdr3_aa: CASSNPRGLFGANVLTF
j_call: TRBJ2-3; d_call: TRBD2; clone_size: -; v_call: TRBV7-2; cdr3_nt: TGTGCCAGCAGCTATAGGCGGGAGAGCACAGATACGCAGTATTTT; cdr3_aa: CASSYRRESTDTQYF
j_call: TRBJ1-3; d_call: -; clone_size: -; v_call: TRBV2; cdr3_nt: TGTGCCAGCAGATTAGACAGCGCCTCTGGAAACACCATATATTTT; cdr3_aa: CASRLDSASGNTIYF
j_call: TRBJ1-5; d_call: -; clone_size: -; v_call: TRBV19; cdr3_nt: TGTGCCAGTAGCCACCCGGGGGGGACGCAGCATTTT; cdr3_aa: CASSHPGGTQHF
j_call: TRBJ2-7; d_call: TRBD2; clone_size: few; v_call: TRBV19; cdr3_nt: TGTGCCAGTAGTAGCCCTAGCGGGAGTGTCTACGAGCAGTACTTC; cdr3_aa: CASSSPSGSVYEQYF
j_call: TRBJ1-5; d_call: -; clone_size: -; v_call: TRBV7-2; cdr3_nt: TGTGCCAGCAGCTTATCGCCTGGGTATCAGCCCCAGCATTTT; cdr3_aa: CASSLSPGYQPQHF
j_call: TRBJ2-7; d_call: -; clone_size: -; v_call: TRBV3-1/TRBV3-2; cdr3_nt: TGTGCCAGCAGCCAACCCGGGGGCGGGAAGGACTACGAGCAGTACTTC; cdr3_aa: CASSQPGGGKDYEQYF
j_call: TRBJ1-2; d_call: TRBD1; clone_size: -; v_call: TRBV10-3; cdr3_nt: TGTGCCATCAGTCGTTTCCCCCGCCGGGACAGGGGGCAGGGAGGCTATGGCTACACCTTC; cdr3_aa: CAISRFPRRDRGQGGYGYTF
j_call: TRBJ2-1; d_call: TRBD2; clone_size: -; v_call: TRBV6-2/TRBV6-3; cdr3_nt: TGTGCCAGCAGTTACTCGGCGGGACTAGCAGGTGGAGAGCAGTTCTTC; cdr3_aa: CASSYSAGLAGGEQFF
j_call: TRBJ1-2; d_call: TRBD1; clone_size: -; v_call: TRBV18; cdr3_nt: TGTGCCAGCTCACCACTTCCGGGACAGGGGGTGTCGGGCTACACCTTC; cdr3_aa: CASSPLPGQGVSGYTF
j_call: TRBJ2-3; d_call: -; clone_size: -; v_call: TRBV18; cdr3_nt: TGTGCCAGCTCACCTTATTCGAGCGGGAGCACAGATACGCAGTATTTT; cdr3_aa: CASSPYSSGSTDTQYF
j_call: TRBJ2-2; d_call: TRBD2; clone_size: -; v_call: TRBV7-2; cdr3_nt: TGTGCCAGCAGGGGGACTAGCGGGGGGCCCGGGGAGCTGTTTTTT; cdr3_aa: CASRGTSGGPGELFF
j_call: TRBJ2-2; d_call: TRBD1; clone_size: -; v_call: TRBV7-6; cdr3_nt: TGTGCCAGCAGCCCACGCGGGACAGGGGTAGCCGGGGAGCTGTTTTTT; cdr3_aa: CASSPRGTGVAGELFF
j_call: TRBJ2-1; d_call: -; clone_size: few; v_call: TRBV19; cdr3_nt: TGTGCCAGTAGTAGCGACCGGTTTGGCTCCTACAATGAGCAGTTCTTC; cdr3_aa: CASSSDRFGSYNEQFF
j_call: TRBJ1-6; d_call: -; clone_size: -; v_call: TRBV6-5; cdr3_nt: TGTGCCAGCAGCCGAAGGCTGGTTGATTCACCCCTCCACTTT; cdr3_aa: CASSRRLVDSPLHF
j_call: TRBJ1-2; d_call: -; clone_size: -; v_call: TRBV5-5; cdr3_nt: TGTGCCAGCAGCTTGGGGACAGACTATGGCTACACCTTC; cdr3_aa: CASSLGTDYGYTF
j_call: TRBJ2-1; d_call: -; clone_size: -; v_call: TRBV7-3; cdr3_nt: TGTGCCAGCAGCTTGACCCTACAGGGCGGTGAGCAGTTCTTC; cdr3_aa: CASSLTLQGGEQFF
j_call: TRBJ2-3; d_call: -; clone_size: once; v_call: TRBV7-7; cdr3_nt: TGTGCTAGCAGCTTAGATGCGGCAGATACGCAGTATTTT; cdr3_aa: CASSLDAADTQYF
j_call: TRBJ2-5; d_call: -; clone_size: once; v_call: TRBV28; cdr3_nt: TGTGCCAGTACCATCCGAGGGCGCGGGGTAGGAGAGACCCAGTACTTC; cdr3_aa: CASTIRGRGVGETQYF
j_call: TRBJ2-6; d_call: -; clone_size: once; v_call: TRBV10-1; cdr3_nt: TGCGCCAGCAGTAGAGGGGAAAGCTCTGGGGCCAACGTCCTGACTTTC; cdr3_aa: CASSRGESSGANVLTF
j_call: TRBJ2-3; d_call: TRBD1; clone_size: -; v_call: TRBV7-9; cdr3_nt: TGTGCCAGCAGCCCCAGGACAGGGGGCTTCACAGATACGCAGTATTTT; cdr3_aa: CASSPRTGGFTDTQYF
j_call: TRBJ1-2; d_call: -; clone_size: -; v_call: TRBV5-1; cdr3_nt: TGCGCCAGCAGCCTTGCAGGACTAGACTATGGCTACACCTTC; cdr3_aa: CASSLAGLDYGYTF
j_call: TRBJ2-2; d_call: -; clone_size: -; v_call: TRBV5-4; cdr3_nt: TGTGCCAGCAGCGCGCCAAACACCGGGGAGCTGTTTTTT; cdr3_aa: CASSAPNTGELFF
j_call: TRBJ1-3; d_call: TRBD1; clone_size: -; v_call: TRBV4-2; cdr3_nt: TGTGCCAGCAGCCATACAGGGGGTGGAAACACCATATATTTT; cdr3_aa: CASSHTGGGNTIYF
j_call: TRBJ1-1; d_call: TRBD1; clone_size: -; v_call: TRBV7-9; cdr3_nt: TGTGCCAGCAGCTTAGTGGGGCCAGGGGGCACTGAAGCTTTCTTT; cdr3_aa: CASSLVGPGGTEAFF
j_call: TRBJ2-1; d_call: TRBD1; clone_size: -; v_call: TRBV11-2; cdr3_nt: TGTGCCAGCCTGACAGGGCCGTACAATGAGCAGTTCTTC; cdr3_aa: CASLTGPYNEQFF
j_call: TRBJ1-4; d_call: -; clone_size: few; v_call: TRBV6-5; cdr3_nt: TGTGCCAGCAGTTACTCGCATGGGGGGTTCGAGAAACTGTTTTTT; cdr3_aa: CASSYSHGGFEKLFF
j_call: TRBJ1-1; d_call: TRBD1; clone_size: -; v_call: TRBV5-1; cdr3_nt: TGCGCCAGCAGCTGGACAGGGCACATTAACACTGAAGCTTTCTTT; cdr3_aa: CASSWTGHINTEAFF
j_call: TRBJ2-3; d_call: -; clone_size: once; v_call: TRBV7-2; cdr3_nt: TGTGCCAGCAGCCTTCAGGGGGGGAGCACAGATACGCAGTATTTT; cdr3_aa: CASSLQGGSTDTQYF
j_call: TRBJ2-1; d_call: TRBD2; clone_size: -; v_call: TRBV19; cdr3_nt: TGTGCCAGTAGCGAACTAGCGGGGATCTACAATGAGCAGTTCTTC; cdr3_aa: CASSELAGIYNEQFF
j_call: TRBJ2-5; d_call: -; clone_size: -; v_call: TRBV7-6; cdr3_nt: TGTGCCAGCAGCTTAGGTTGGGCTAGTGAAGAGACCCAGTACTTC; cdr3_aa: CASSLGWASEETQYF
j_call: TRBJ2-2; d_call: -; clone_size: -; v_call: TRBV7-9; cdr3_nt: TGTGCCAGCAGCCCCCGCCTGACCCCAGCTCTCACCGGGGAGCTGTTTTTT; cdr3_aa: CASSPRLTPALTGELFF
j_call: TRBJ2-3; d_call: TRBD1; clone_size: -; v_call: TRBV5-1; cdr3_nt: TGCGCCAGCAGCTACGGACAGGGGACCTATTCTAGCACAGATACGCAGTATTTT; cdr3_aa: CASSYGQGTYSSTDTQYF
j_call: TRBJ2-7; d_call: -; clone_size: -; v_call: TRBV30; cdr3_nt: TGTGCCTGGAGAATGCTAGGAAATGAGCAGTACTTC; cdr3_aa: CAWRMLGNEQYF
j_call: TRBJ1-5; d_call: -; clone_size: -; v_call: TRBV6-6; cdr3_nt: TGTGCCAGCAGCCCGGGTCCTGGGATCGGCCCCCAGCATTTT; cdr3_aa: CASSPGPGIGPQHF
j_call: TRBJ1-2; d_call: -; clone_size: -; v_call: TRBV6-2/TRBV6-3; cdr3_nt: TGTGCCAGCAGTTACCAGGGTTCTGCGGGCGGCTACACCTTC; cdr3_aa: CASSYQGSAGGYTF
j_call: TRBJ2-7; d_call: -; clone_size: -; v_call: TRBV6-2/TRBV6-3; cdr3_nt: TGTGCCAGCAGTCCCGGCTTTGCGCCGAGCTCCTACGAGCAGTACTTC; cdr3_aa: CASSPGFAPSSYEQYF
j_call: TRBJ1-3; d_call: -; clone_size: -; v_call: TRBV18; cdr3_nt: TGTGCCAGCTCACCACCTAATACAGGGTACTCTGGAAACACCATATATTTT; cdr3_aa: CASSPPNTGYSGNTIYF
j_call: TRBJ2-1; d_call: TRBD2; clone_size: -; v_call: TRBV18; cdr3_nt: TGTGCCAGCCAAAGGACTAGCGGACCCAATGAGCAGTTCTTC; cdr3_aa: CASQRTSGPNEQFF
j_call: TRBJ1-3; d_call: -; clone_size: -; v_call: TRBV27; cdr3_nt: TGTGCCAGCAGTTCCCTAGCGTCTGCTGGAAACACCATATATTTT; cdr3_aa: CASSSLASAGNTIYF
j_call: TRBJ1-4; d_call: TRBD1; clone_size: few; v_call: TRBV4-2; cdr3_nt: TGTGCCAGCAGCCATGAGGTCGGGGGACAGGACCCTGAAAAACTGTTTTTT; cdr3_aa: CASSHEVGGQDPEKLFF
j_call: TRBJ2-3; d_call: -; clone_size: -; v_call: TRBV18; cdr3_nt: TGTGCCAGCTCCCAATACGAGACCCAAAGCACAGATACGCAGTATTTT; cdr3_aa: CASSQYETQSTDTQYF
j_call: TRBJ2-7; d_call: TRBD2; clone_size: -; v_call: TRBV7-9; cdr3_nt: TGTGCCAGCAGCTTAACTAGCGGGACCCACGAGCAGTACTTC; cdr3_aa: CASSLTSGTHEQYF
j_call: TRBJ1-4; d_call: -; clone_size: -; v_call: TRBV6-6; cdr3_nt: TGTGCCAGCAGTCCCGACCTTATCTTTAATGAAAAACTGTTTTTT; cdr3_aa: CASSPDLIFNEKLFF
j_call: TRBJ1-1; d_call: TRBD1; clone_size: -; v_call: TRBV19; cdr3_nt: TGTGCCAGTAGTATAGGGGAGACAGGGGAAGGAAGTGAAGCTTTCTTT; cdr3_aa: CASSIGETGEGSEAFF